The clone carrying this T cell receptor beta chain was counted many times. Deletions cut 0 bases from V and 6 bases from J, with 12 bases between. The CDR3 covers 15 residues. The germline V gene has CDR1 GTSNPN and CDR2 SVGIG (reference sequence). TCRdb re-called the multiplex PCR reads with MiXCR, one entry per CDR3 protein. The data hold 120,000 or so distinct CDR3 sequences, with about 20% observed a single time. This record comes from a study of breast tumors, draining lymph nodes, adjacent tissues. Breast cancer patients provided tissue from their axillary draining lymph nodes. This rearrangement joins TRBV30 to TRBJ1-6; perhaps TRBD1 as D (6 bases). The sequence was collected from a female donor with breast cancer. Some clones in this sample may be carry-over from other donors' samples. The sequencing sample was made of axillary lymph node tissue. The CDR3 region has the DNA TGTGCCTGGAGTGTGGGGGGCGCAAGTAATTCACCCCTCCACTTT. It specifies CAWSVGGASNSPLHF.